This T cell receptor (beta chain) was recovered during a study of identical twins. Germline V gives CDR1 SGDLS, CDR2 YYNGEE. The CDR3 consists of 16 residues. Trimming cost V 0 bases and J 1 base; bases outside gene matches: 6. A few counts support this clonotype. A universal primer site was created by template switching, with the cDNA bearing unique molecular identifiers. TCRdb re-analysed the 5' RACE reads in MiXCR, keeping a single row per CDR3 protein. The repertoire holds hundreds of thousands of distinct CDR3 sequences, with roughly an eighth as singletons. The same sample was also studied in work on yellow fever vaccine responses in identical twins.

The chain links TRBV9 to TRBJ2-5, with 7 bases that match TRBD2. The sample was PBMCs. This TCR was sampled from a young woman in good health. The CDR3 reads CASSVAQRGPQETQYF. As DNA, the CDR3 is TGTGCCAGCAGCGTAGCTCAGCGGGGCCCCCAAGAGACCCAGTACTTC. The full variable domain, completed using reference TRBV9 and TRBJ2-5, is DSGVTQTPKHLITATGQRVTLRCSPRSGDLSVYWYQQSLDQGLQFLIQYYNGEERAKGNILERFSAQQFPDLHSELNLSSLELGDSALYFCASSVAQRGPQETQYFGPGTRLLVL.